Below, 17 T cell receptor beta chains from the same sample are listed, as sequenced in a study of T cell repertoires in cytomegalovirus infection. TCRdb fed the reads into MiXCR, producing one record per CDR3 protein. The table includes approximately 990,000 distinct CDR3 sequences, around 31% detected once. For these TCRs, the target antigens are not known. Sequences were derived from cultured CD8+ T cells from PBMCs, sampled from culture after CMV antigen stimulation. The receptors stem from a human donor in good health (CMV status not recorded). Some clones in this sample may be carry-over from other donors' samples.

The chain couples TRBV29-1 to TRBJ2-4; TRBD1 matches at 10 bases. V lost 1 base to trimming and J lost 9 bases; unmatched junction nucleotides: 6. Germline loops: CDR1 SQVTM, CDR2 ANQGSEA. The CDR3 covers 14 residues. In nucleotides, the CDR3 is TGCAGCGTTGAAGCACGGGACAGGGGAATCATTCAGTACTTC. Its protein product is CSVEARDRGIIQYF.

V usage is TRBV5-5 and J usage is TRBJ1-3; D may be TRBD1 (5 bases). Germline V gene data show CDR1 as SGHKS and CDR2 as YYEKEE (reference sequence). The V gene lost 3 bases and the J gene lost 3 bases, with 10 bases spanning the gap. CDR3 length: 14 amino acids. The CDR3 bases are TGTGCCAGCAGCTCATCAGGGATTGGAAACACCATATATTTT. Encoded protein: CASSSSGIGNTIYF.

This chain joins TRBV2 and TRBJ1-3; 10 bases match TRBD1. Germline CDR1 is SNHLY and CDR2 is FYNNEI. The CDR3 runs 17 residues. After removal of 2 bases from V and 3 bases from J, the junction contained 7 bases not matched to a gene. For the CDR3, the DNA is TGTGCCAGCAGTGAAATCAAAGGGGACAGGGGTGGAAACACCATATATTTT. Protein product: CASSEIKGDRGGNTIYF.

This clonotype was found many times. V and J are TRBV7-2 and TRBJ1-3; D unclear. CDR1 is SGHTA, CDR2 FQGNSA, per germline. V was cut by 2 bases and J by 0 bases, with 14 bases left in between. This CDR3 has 17 residues. The CDR3 sequence: CASSLSTSDYSGNTIYF. The CDR3 DNA reads as TGTGCCAGCAGCTTATCGACCAGCGATTACTCTGGAAACACCATATATTTT.

The chain carries TRBV6-5 and TRBJ1-2; tentative D call: TRBD1 (5 bases). Germline V gene sequence: CDR1 MNHEY, CDR2 SVGAGI. V was clipped by 0 bases and J by 1 base, with 18 bases between them. The CDR3 covers 18 residues. CDR3 region: CASSYSPSGGENNYGYTF. The DNA of the CDR3 is TGTGCCAGCAGTTACTCGCCTTCCGGGGGGGAGAATAACTATGGCTACACCTTC.

The chain joins TRBV5-1 to TRBJ1-1; D may be TRBD1 (6 bases). CDR1 SGHRS and CDR2 YFSETQ come from the germline V gene. The ends were cut back, 3 bases at V and 4 bases at J, with 19 bases in the middle. CDR3 size: 16 residues. CDR3 residues: CASSSGAPTGSTEAFF. DNA of the CDR3: TGCGCCAGCAGCTCGGGCGCCCCCACAGGGAGCACTGAAGCTTTCTTT.

This clonotype was counted at least ten times. The chain couples TRBV7-9 to TRBJ2-3; D may be TRBD1 or TRBD2 (5 bases each). The CDR3 length is 15 residues. V was pared by 3 bases and J by 2 bases, with 12 bases between. Germline V gene sequence: CDR1 SEHNR, CDR2 FQNEAQ (reference sequence). The DNA of the CDR3 is TGTGCCAGCAGCTTGGGACGGCCCTTCACAGATACGCAGTATTTT. Amino acids: CASSLGRPFTDTQYF. The full variable domain, in which reference TRBV7-9 and TRBJ2-3 provide the parts outside the CDR3, is DTGVSQNPRHKITKRGQNVTFRCDPISEHNRLYWYRQTLGQGPEFLTYFQNEAQLEKSRLLSDRFSAERPKGSFSTLEIQRTEQGDSAMYLCASSLGRPFTDTQYFGPGTRLTVL.

Only a few counts were recorded for this clonotype. The chain links TRBV27 to TRBJ2-2, with D unclear. Germline CDR1 MNHEY, CDR2 SMNVEV (reference sequence). V lost 5 bases to trimming and J lost 4 bases, with 20 bases between them. This CDR3 is 17 amino acids long. CDR3 protein: CASSIREIDALTGELFF. CDR3 DNA: TGTGCCAGCAGTATTAGAGAGATTGACGCGCTCACCGGGGAGCTGTTTTTT.

The chain carries TRBV6-6 and TRBJ1-1, with D hard to call. There are 11 residues in the CDR3. Per the germline V gene, CDR1 is MNHNY and CDR2 is SVGAGI (reference sequence). The V end lost 6 bases, the J end lost 4 bases, and 6 bases lay between the germline ends. CDR3 nucleotide sequence: TGTGCCAGCAGATTGAGCACTGAAGCTTTCTTT. It is translated as CASRLSTEAFF.

In regard to this clonotype: The conserved final phenylalanine or tryptophan is absent from the CDR3, which likely points to a read error. For the CDR3, the DNA is TGTGCCAGTAGGAGGGGGGGACAGGGATACACTGAAGCTTTCTCT. The encoded protein is CASRRGGQGYTEAFS. The chain is built from TRBV19 and TRBJ1-1; 9 nucleotides agree with TRBD1. Germline V gene sequence: CDR1 LNHDA, CDR2 SQIVND (reference sequence). There are 15 residues in the CDR3. The V and J ends lost 6 bases and 3 bases, in that order; junction bases with no gene match: 8.

The V call is TRBV2, the J call TRBJ2-2; TRBD1 is a possible D gene (6 bases). The CDR3 is made up of 15 amino acids. The V end was cut by 2 bases, the J end by 7 bases, with 14 bases between. Germline V CDR1 and CDR2: SNHLY, FYNNEI. CDR3 sequence reads: CASSESGTSLGELFF. CDR3 bases: TGTGCCAGCAGTGAATCCGGGACATCACTCGGGGAGCTGTTTTTT.

This clonotype was picked up a small number of times. The genes are TRBV6-6 and TRBJ2-6; possible D gene TRBD2, 6 bases. The CDR3 consists of 17 residues. Trimming shortened V by 2 bases and J by 4 bases, and 15 bases separated the two germline ends. The germline gives CDR1 MNHNY, CDR2 SVGAGI (reference sequence). CDR3 amino acids: CASSYRDSPTGANVLTF. The CDR3 DNA sequence: TGTGCCAGCAGTTACAGGGACTCCCCAACCGGGGCCAACGTCCTGACTTTC.

The chain couples TRBV27 to TRBJ1-6; D remains unclear. The CDR3 covers 13 residues. CDR1 is MNHEY, CDR2 SMNVEV, per germline (reference sequence). V lost 6 bases, J lost 7 bases, and 10 bases lay in between. The CDR3 region is CASRVTRNSPLHF. DNA for the CDR3: TGTGCCAGCAGGGTAACAAGGAATTCACCCCTCCACTTT.

This clonotype was seen many times. CDR3 DNA: TGTGCCAGCAGCCCTCCTGGACAGTACGAGCAGTACGTC. Translation: CASSPPGQYEQYV. J is TRBJ2-7 and V is TRBV12-3 or TRBV12-4, with D perhaps matching TRBD1 (6 bases). V lost 6 bases and J lost 4, with 13 bases in between. The CDR3 has 13 residues.

This sequence joins TRBV28 and TRBJ2-7; D remains ambiguous. Deletions cut 6 bases from V and 3 bases from J, with 21 bases between. The CDR3 spans 16 residues. CDR1 and CDR2 from the germline V gene are MDHEN and SYDVKM. The CDR3 is CASSPTIRTAHYEQYV. The DNA for the CDR3 is TGTGCCAGCAGCCCTACAATAAGGACGGCGCACTACGAGCAGTACGTC.

The J gene is TRBJ1-1, the V gene TRBV6-1; 9 nucleotides match TRBD1. CDR3 size: 15 residues. Germline trimming cut 4 bases from V and 4 bases from J; bases unmatched to any gene: 7. Germline CDR1 and CDR2: MNHNS and SASEGT. CDR3 nucleotide sequence: TGTGCCAGCAGTGTGTCACAGGGGGCGCGCACTGAAGCTTTCTTT. It yields the protein CASSVSQGARTEAFF.

This chain connects TRBV7-8 to TRBJ1-6; D gene uncertain. Germline values: CDR1 SGHVS, CDR2 FQNEAQ. This CDR3 has 14 residues. The germline V and J ends were trimmed by 5 bases and 14 bases, with 19 bases remaining between them. CDR3 coding DNA: TGTGCCAGCAGCCCCCCACCGACTCTTTATGCCCTCCACTTT. Translating gives CASSPPPTLYALHF.